This T cell receptor (beta chain) was identified in a study of CD8 T cells in ankylosing spondylitis. Broader study findings: The authors reported significant enrichment of disease-linked clones in matched ankylosing spondylitis synovial fluid. Several highly homologous variants made up a TCR beta motif, and this motif appeared characteristic of ankylosing spondylitis blood. Disease-associated clonotypes exhibited CD8+ identity and were relatively infrequent in peripheral blood.

Using quantitative 5'-RACE with molecular barcodes, the authors made TCR beta libraries. TCRdb redid the calling of the 5' RACE reads with MiXCR, one entry per CDR3 protein. In the table there are fewer than 250,000 distinct CDR3 sequences, about 18% of which are singletons. Germline V lookup: CDR1 SGHRS, CDR2 YFSETQ. The CDR3 contains 15 residues. V was pared by 0 bases and J by 2 bases, with 11 bases between. In its sample, this clonotype was seen many times. What it binds is unknown. The clonotype comes from a male donor with ankylosing spondylitis. The chain combines TRBV5-1 with TRBJ2-5; D is ambiguous. The sequencing input was blood, either unsorted or a sorted T cell fraction (not recorded which). The CDR3 region has the DNA TGCGCCAGCAGCTTGGTTGTCCAATATCAAGAGACCCAGTACTTC. It specifies CASSLVVQYQETQYF.